This entry lists 27 T cell receptor beta chains sequenced from one sample in a study of blood T cell repertoires in COVID-19. Profiling relied on immunoSEQ multiplex PCR, and the TCRdb table lists in-frame clones only, not all of them. The sample lists some 74,000 clones; 83% were seen once. The sample comprised peripheral blood. The receptor source for this set is an elderly man with acute or convalescent COVID-19.

This clone showed up just once. The rearrangement uses TRBV12-3 or TRBV12-4 and TRBJ1-2; possibly TRBD1 for D (6 bases). This CDR3 has 12 amino acids. V dropped 7 bases and J dropped 6 bases, with 12 bases sitting between them. The CDR3 region is CASTRDTHGYTF. Here the CDR3 DNA reads TGTGCCAGCACCCGGGACACCCATGGCTACACCTTC.

A single count supports this clone. This sequence joins TRBV7-2 and TRBJ2-1; TRBD2 matches at 7 bases. Germline V gene sequence: CDR1 SGHTA, CDR2 FQGNSA. V was pared by 6 bases and J by 4 bases, with 18 bases of the junction left unmatched. This CDR3 has 18 residues. CDR3: CASSLSPATSETYNEQFF. The CDR3 nucleotides read TGTGCCAGCAGTTTAAGTCCAGCTACTAGCGAAACTTACAATGAGCAGTTCTTC.

The rearrangement links TRBV5-1 to TRBJ2-2; a weak D match, TRBD2 (7 bases). In germline, CDR1 is SGHRS, CDR2 YFSETQ. Trimming removed 0 bases at V and 7 bases at J, with 16 bases between. This CDR3 contains 16 residues. CDR3 loop: CASSLERPGGFGELFF. DNA of the CDR3: TGCGCCAGCAGCTTGGAAAGGCCGGGGGGCTTCGGGGAGCTGTTTTTT.

V and J are TRBV13 and TRBJ2-2; 7 nucleotides align to TRBD2. Looked up from germline, CDR1 is PRHDT and CDR2 is FYEKMQ (reference sequence). CDR3 size: 17 residues. Germline trimming cut 5 bases from V and 5 bases from J; bases unmatched to any gene: 14. As DNA, the CDR3 is TGTGCCAGCAGCCTCATCGGGACGGGAGGTGATACCGGGGAGCTGTTTTTT. Its protein product is CASSLIGTGGDTGELFF.

The chain carries TRBV28 and TRBJ2-3; TRBD1 might be the D (7 bases). The germline CDR1 and CDR2 sequences are MDHEN and SYDVKM. V lost 5 bases and J lost 5, with 17 bases in between. The CDR3 loop spans 15 amino acids. CDR3 sequence (DNA): TGTGCCAGCAGTCCAGGGGGGACTTCCGGAGATACGCAGTATTTT. Translation: CASSPGGTSGDTQYF.

The chain recombines TRBV13 with TRBJ2-3; the D gene is possibly TRBD1 (5 bases). This CDR3 spans 16 amino acids. Trimming removed 5 bases from V and 4 bases from J, with 19 bases in between. Per the germline V gene, CDR1 is PRHDT and CDR2 is FYEKMQ (reference sequence). CDR3 sequence (DNA): TGTGCCAGCAGCCCCTTTATCCGGACACAGGCAGATACGCAGTATTTT. Translated: CASSPFIRTQADTQYF.

CDR3 sequence: CATSDWGRRGDTQYF. CDR3 DNA: TGTGCCACCAGTGATTGGGGCAGGCGGGGAGATACGCAGTATTTT. The chain employs TRBV24-1 and TRBJ2-3; D might be TRBD2 (6 bases). CDR3 size: 15 residues. CDR1 and CDR2 from the germline V gene are KGHDR and SFDVKD. V dropped 2 bases and J dropped 5 bases, with 13 bases sitting between them.

V and J are TRBV5-1 and TRBJ2-5, with D possibly matching TRBD2 (6 bases). The CDR3 is made up of 16 amino acids. Trimming removed 4 bases from V and 7 bases from J, with 23 bases in between. Per germline, CDR1 SGHRS and CDR2 YFSETQ. The CDR3 is CASSPLLGGVEGTQYF. The DNA for the CDR3 is TGCGCCAGCAGCCCCCTACTAGGAGGGGTGGAAGGGACCCAGTACTTC.

The genes are TRBV28 and TRBJ2-3; TRBD1 aligns across 8 bases. The CDR3 consists of 15 residues. J gave up 6 bases and V 3 bases, and 8 bases lay outside the gene matches. CDR1 is MDHEN and CDR2 is SYDVKM in the germline V gene. This CDR3 is CASSLGGQGPDTQYF. The CDR3 coding sequence is TGTGCCAGCAGTTTGGGCGGACAGGGCCCCGATACGCAGTATTTT.

The rearrangement joins TRBV2 to TRBJ2-2, with D uncertain. Germline CDR1 and CDR2: SNHLY and FYNNEI. CDR3 length equals 12 residues. Trimming removed 3 bases at V and 7 bases at J, with 6 bases between. The CDR3 loop reads CASSDFGGELFF. The CDR3 DNA follows: TGTGCCAGCAGTGACTTCGGCGGGGAGCTGTTTTTT.

This clone was seen only once. The chain is built from TRBV28 and TRBJ2-7; 7 bases agree with TRBD1. Germline CDR1 MDHEN, CDR2 SYDVKM. This CDR3 is built from 13 residues. V lost 5 bases to trimming and J lost 4 bases; unmatched junction nucleotides: 5. The CDR3 loop is CASSIGTEYEQYF. In nucleotides, the CDR3 is TGTGCCAGCAGTATCGGGACAGAATACGAGCAGTACTTC.

The chain employs TRBV27 and TRBJ1-5, with D perhaps TRBD1 (6 bases). The CDR3 length is 13 residues. Trimming shortened V by 6 bases and J by 5 bases, and 11 bases separated the two germline ends. From germline, CDR1 is MNHEY and CDR2 SMNVEV (reference sequence). The CDR3 here is CASSPQGYQPQHF. The CDR3 nucleotides are TGTGCCAGCAGCCCACAGGGCTATCAGCCCCAGCATTTT.

The rearrangement links TRBV27 to TRBJ2-1; no reliable D call. The germline gives CDR1 MNHEY, CDR2 SMNVEV (reference sequence). The CDR3 is made up of 12 amino acids. The germline V and J ends were trimmed by 3 bases and 3 bases, with 3 bases remaining between them. This CDR3 reads CASSFNYNEQFF. CDR3 in DNA: TGTGCCAGCAGTTTTAACTACAATGAGCAGTTCTTC.

The V gene is TRBV11-2, the J gene TRBJ2-3; D not certain. Germline V gene data show CDR1 as SGHAT and CDR2 as FQNNGV. CDR3 size: 15 residues. V lost 1 base, J lost 1 base, and 9 bases lay in between. Here the CDR3 reads CASSLVSARTDTQYF. CDR3 nucleotide sequence: TGTGCCAGCAGCTTAGTGAGCGCCCGCACAGATACGCAGTATTTT.

The chain combines TRBV15 with TRBJ2-1; D remains ambiguous. Germline values: CDR1 LNHNV, CDR2 YYDKDF (reference sequence). V was pared by 0 bases and J by 6 bases, with 9 bases between. This CDR3 is built from 14 residues. In DNA form, the CDR3 reads TGTGCCACCAGCAGAGATCTAGTACGCAATGAGCAGTTCTTC. Translating gives CATSRDLVRNEQFF. Supplemented by reference TRBV15 and TRBJ2-1, the full variable domain reads DAMVIQNPRYQVTQFGKPVTLSCSQTLNHNVMYWYQQKSSQAPKLLFHYYDKDFNNEADTPDNFQSRRPNTSFCFLDIRSPGLGDTAMYLCATSRDLVRNEQFFGPGTRLTVL.

J is TRBJ2-2 and V is TRBV5-4; TRBD1 matches 9 bases. The CDR3 is 15 amino acids. From germline, CDR1 is SGHNT and CDR2 YYREEE (reference sequence). J lost 5 bases, V lost 4 bases, and 6 bases had no gene match. The CDR3 DNA is TGTGCCAGCAGCCCGGGACAGGGCGGAACCGGGGAGCTGTTTTTT. It encodes CASSPGQGGTGELFF.

This clone was counted a single time. V and J are TRBV24-1 and TRBJ1-1; TRBD1 matches 8 bases. This CDR3 has 14 amino acids. Germline CDR1 is KGHDR and CDR2 is SFDVKD. V trimming: 6 bases; J trimming: 7 bases; junction bases outside the gene matches: 9. CDR3 in DNA: TGTGCCACCAGTTCAAATACAGGGGGTAGTGAAGCTTTCTTT. It is translated as CATSSNTGGSEAFF.

The chain employs TRBV27 and TRBJ1-4, with D possibly matching TRBD1 (6 bases). V was pared by 6 bases and J by 4 bases, with 12 bases between. The CDR3 sequence is 14 residues long. Germline V CDR1 and CDR2: MNHEY, SMNVEV (reference sequence). The CDR3 DNA is TGTGCCAGCAGCCTTAGGGGGATTAATGAAAAACTGTTTTTT. This encodes CASSLRGINEKLFF.

J is TRBJ2-5 and V is TRBV28; a possible D gene is TRBD1 (6 bases). In germline, CDR1 is MDHEN, CDR2 SYDVKM. This CDR3 has 17 residues. The ends were cut back, 0 bases at V and 0 bases at J, with 14 bases in the middle. CDR3 residues: CASSLWGRGDHQETQYF. In DNA form, the CDR3 reads TGTGCCAGCAGTTTATGGGGCAGGGGCGACCACCAAGAGACCCAGTACTTC.

The V gene is TRBV27, the J gene TRBJ1-5; maybe TRBD1 (6 bases). V lost 5 bases to trimming and J lost 0 bases, with 14 bases between them. Germline loops: CDR1 MNHEY, CDR2 SMNVEV (reference sequence). This CDR3 region has 16 residues. The CDR3 nucleotides are TGTGCCAGCAGTCCCTACAGGGTTACTAGCAATCAGCCCCAGCATTTT. Encoded protein: CASSPYRVTSNQPQHF.

The CDR3 region has the DNA TGTGCCAGCAGCTCACATGCCAGGGGAAACACCATATATTTT. This encodes CASSSHARGNTIYF. The chain is built from TRBV7-9 and TRBJ1-3; D ambiguous. CDR1 is SEHNR and CDR2 is FQNEAQ in the germline V gene (reference sequence). This CDR3 has 14 amino acids. Trimming pared 4 bases from V and 4 bases from J, leaving 11 bases between. Full variable domain (remainder filled in from reference TRBV7-9 and TRBJ1-3): DTGVSQNPRHKITKRGQNVTFRCDPISEHNRLYWYRQTLGQGPEFLTYFQNEAQLEKSRLLSDRFSAERPKGSFSTLEIQRTEQGDSAMYLCASSSHARGNTIYFGEGSWLTVV.

In its sample, this clone was seen a few times. The V gene is TRBV11-2, the J gene TRBJ1-3, with D possibly TRBD1 on 5 matching bases. The CDR3 runs to 15 residues. Trimming removed 7 bases from V and 0 bases from J, with 13 bases in between. Germline V lookup: CDR1 SGHAT, CDR2 FQNNGV. CDR3 amino acids: CASTGSGGSGNTIYF. The CDR3, as DNA: TGTGCCAGCACCGGCTCGGGGGGCTCTGGAAACACCATATATTTT.

This clone is a singleton in its sample. V gene TRBV5-4 combines with J gene TRBJ1-2, with 8 bases lining up with TRBD1. Per the germline V gene, CDR1 is SGHNT and CDR2 is YYREEE (reference sequence). There are 12 residues in the CDR3. With V trimmed by 4 bases and J by 6 bases, 2 bases remained unmatched. CDR3 sequence reads: CASSQDRDGYTF. The CDR3 DNA reads as TGTGCCAGCAGCCAGGACAGGGATGGCTACACCTTC.

The chain combines TRBV28 with TRBJ1-5, with a tentative D call TRBD1 (6 bases). Germline CDR1 is MDHEN and CDR2 is SYDVKM. Trimming cost V 9 bases and J 4 bases, with 19 bases left between them. The CDR3 is 15 amino acids. CDR3 sequence reads: CASYFRGRRNQPQHF. DNA for the CDR3: TGTGCCAGTTATTTTAGGGGGAGACGAAATCAGCCCCAGCATTTT.

The chain uses TRBV2 and TRBJ2-1; 10 bases align to TRBD2. J lost 2 bases, V lost 4 bases, and 2 bases had no gene match. Germline CDR1 is SNHLY and CDR2 is FYNNEI. This CDR3 is 15 amino acids long. CDR3 protein: CASSALAGTYNEQFF. CDR3 sequence (DNA): TGTGCCAGCAGTGCACTAGCGGGAACCTACAATGAGCAGTTCTTC.

J is TRBJ2-1 and V is TRBV7-9; 8 bases fit TRBD2. The junction had 10 bases not matched to a gene; V was cut back by 3 bases and J by 6 bases. The CDR3 has 16 amino acids. Germline V gene data show CDR1 as SEHNR and CDR2 as FQNEAQ (reference sequence). This CDR3 reads CASSFNGAGASNEQFF. CDR3 in DNA: TGTGCCAGCAGCTTTAATGGAGCGGGAGCATCCAATGAGCAGTTCTTC.

This clone appeared a few times. The chain uses TRBV12-3 or TRBV12-4 and TRBJ1-1, with no clear D. V was shortened by 3 bases and J by 2 bases, with 7 bases between the two germline ends. The CDR3 covers 13 residues. The CDR3 DNA is TGTGCCAGCAGTTTTCTGACAAACACTGAAGCTTTCTTT. It specifies CASSFLTNTEAFF.